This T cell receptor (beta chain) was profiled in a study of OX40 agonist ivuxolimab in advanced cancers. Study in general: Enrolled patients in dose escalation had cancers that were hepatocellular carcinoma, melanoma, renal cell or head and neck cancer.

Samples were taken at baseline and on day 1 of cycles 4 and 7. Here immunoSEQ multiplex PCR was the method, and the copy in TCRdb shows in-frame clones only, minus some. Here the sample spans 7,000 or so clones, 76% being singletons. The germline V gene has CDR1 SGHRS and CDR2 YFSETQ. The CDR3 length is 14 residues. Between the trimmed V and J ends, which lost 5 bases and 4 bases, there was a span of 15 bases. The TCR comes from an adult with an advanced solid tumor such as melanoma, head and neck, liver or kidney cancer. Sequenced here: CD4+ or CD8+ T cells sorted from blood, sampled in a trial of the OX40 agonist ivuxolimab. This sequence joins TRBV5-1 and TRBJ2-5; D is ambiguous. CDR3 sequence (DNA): TGCGCCAGCAGTCTAGGAACAGCTATAGAGACCCAGTACTTC. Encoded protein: CASSLGTAIETQYF.